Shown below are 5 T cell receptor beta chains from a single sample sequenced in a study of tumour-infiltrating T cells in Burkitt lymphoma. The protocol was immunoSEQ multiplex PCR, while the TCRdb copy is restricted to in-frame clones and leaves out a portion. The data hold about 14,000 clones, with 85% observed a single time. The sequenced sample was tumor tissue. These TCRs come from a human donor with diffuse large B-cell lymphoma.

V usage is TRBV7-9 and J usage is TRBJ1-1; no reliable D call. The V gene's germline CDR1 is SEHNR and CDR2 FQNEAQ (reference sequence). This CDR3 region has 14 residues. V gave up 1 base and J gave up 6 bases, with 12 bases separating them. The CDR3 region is CASSLVVGAAEAFF. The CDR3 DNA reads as TGTGCCAGCAGCTTAGTGGTCGGAGCCGCTGAAGCTTTCTTT.

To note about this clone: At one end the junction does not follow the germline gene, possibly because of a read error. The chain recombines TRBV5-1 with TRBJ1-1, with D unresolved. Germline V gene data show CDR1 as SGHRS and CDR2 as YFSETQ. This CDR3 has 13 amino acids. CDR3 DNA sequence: TGCGCCAGCAGCTTGGCCAGCCTCACTGAAACTTTCTTT. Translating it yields CASSLASLTETFF. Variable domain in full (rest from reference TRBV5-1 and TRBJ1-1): KAGVTQTPRYLIKTRGQQVTLSCSPISGHRSVSWYQQTPGQGLQFLFEYFSETQRNKGNFPGRFSGRQFSNSRSEMNVSTLELGDSALYLCASSLASLTETFFGQGTRLTVV.

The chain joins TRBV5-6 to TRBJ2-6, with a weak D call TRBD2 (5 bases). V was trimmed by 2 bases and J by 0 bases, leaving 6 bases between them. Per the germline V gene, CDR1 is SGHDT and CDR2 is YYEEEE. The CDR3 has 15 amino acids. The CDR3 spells CASSFGVSGANVLTF. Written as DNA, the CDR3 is TGTGCCAGCAGCTTCGGGGTCTCTGGGGCCAACGTCCTGACTTTC.

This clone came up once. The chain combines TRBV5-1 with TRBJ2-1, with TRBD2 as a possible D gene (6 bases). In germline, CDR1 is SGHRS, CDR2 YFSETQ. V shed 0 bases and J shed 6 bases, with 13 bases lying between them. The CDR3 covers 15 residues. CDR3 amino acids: CASSLAAIAANEQFF. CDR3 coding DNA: TGCGCCAGCAGCTTGGCCGCGATAGCGGCCAATGAGCAGTTCTTC.

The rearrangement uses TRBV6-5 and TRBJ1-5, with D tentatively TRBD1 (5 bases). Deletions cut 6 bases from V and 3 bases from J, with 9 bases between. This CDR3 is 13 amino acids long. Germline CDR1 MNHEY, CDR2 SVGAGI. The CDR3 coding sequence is TGTGCCAGCAGCTCGGGACCCAATCAGCCCCAGCATTTT. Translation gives CASSSGPNQPQHF.